This section outlines one T cell receptor beta chain sequence together with its context. Its antigen remains unknown. This sample is part of a study of cytomegalovirus exposure and HLA in healthy donors. The PCR was carried out with 60 Vbeta primers and 13 Jbeta primers. This table comes from immunoSEQ multiplex PCR, and its TCRdb copy is limited to in-frame clones, with some not included. Here the sample spans about 120,000 clones, nearly 65% being singletons. With 1 base removed from V and 8 bases from J, the gap between germline ends came to 8 bases. In germline, CDR1 is LNHDA, CDR2 SQIVND (reference sequence). CDR3 length: 13 amino acids. Findings and limits, study-wide: V segments that were indistinguishable, TRBV6-2 and TRBV6-3 among them, were omitted from analysis. Reported performance of the classifier showed diagnosis of cytomegalovirus status with high specificity and sensitivity. Association of some 18,000 TCR beta sequences with HLA alleles was found at 0.05 false discovery rate in a later analysis.

This clonotype was obtained from a man between 35 and 55 years old in good health and CMV-seropositive. This chain connects TRBV19 to TRBJ2-2; TRBD1 is a possible D gene (5 bases). The sequenced sample was PBMCs. The CDR3 sequence: CASSIVWTGELFF. The CDR3 DNA sequence: TGTGCCAGTAGTATAGTGTGGACAGGGGAGCTGTTTTTT.